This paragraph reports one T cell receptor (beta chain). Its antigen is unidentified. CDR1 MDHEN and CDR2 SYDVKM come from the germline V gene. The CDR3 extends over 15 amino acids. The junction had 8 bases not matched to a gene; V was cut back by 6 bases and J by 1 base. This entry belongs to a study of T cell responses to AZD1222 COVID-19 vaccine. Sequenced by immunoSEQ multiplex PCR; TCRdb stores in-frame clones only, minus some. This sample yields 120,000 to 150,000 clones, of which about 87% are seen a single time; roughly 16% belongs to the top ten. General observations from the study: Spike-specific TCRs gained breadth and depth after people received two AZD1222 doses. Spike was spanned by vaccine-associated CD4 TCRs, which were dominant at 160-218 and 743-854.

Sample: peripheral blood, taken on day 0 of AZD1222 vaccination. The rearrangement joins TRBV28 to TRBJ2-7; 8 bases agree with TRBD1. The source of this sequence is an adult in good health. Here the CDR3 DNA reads TGTGCCAGCAGGGCCGGGACAGGCATATCCTACGAGCAGTACTTC. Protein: CASRAGTGISYEQYF.